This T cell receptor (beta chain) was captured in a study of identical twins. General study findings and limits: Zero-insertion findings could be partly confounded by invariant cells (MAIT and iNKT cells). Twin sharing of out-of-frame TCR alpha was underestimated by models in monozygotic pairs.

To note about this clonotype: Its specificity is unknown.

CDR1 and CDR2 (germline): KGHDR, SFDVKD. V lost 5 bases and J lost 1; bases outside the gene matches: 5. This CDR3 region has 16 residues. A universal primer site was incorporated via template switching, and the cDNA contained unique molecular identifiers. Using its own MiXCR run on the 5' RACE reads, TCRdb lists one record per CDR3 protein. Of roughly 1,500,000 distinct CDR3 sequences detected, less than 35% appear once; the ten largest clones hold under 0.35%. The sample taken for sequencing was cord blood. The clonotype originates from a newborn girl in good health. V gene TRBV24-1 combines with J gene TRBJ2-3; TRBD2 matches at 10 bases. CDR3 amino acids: CATSAFLAGGTDTQYF. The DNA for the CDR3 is TGTGCCACCAGTGCCTTTCTAGCGGGAGGCACAGATACGCAGTATTTT.